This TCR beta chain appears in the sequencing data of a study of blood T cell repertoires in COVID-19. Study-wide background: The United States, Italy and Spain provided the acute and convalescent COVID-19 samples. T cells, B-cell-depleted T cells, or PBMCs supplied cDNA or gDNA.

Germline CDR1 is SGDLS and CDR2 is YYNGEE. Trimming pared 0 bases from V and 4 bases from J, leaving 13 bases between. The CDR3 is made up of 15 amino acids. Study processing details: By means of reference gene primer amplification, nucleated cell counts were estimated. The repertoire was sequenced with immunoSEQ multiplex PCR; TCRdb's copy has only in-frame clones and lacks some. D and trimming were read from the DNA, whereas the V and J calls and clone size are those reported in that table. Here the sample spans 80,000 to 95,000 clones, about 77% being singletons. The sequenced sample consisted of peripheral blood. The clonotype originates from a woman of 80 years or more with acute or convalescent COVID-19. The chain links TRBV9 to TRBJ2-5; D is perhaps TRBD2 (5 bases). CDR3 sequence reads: CASSVVEGVPETQYF. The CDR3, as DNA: TGTGCCAGCAGCGTAGTTGAGGGTGTCCCAGAGACCCAGTACTTC.